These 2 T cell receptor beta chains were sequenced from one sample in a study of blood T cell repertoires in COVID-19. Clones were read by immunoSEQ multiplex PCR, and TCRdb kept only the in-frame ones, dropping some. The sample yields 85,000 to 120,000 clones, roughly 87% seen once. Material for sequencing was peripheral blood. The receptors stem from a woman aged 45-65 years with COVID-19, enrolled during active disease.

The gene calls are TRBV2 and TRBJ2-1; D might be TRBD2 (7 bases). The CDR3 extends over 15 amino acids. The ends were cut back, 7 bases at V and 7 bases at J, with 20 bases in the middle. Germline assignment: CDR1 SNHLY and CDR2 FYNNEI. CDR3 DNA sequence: TGTGCCAGCATCGAAGGGGGGGGGCCAAGGAATGAGCAGTTCTTC. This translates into CASIEGGGPRNEQFF.

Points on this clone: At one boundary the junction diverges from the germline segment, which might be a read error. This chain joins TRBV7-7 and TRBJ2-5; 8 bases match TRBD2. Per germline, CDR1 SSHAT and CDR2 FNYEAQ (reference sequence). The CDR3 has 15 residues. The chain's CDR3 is CASSQRAGAQETQYF. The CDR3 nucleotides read TGTGCTAGCAGCCAGAGAGCGGGGGCTCAAGAGACCCAGTACTTC.